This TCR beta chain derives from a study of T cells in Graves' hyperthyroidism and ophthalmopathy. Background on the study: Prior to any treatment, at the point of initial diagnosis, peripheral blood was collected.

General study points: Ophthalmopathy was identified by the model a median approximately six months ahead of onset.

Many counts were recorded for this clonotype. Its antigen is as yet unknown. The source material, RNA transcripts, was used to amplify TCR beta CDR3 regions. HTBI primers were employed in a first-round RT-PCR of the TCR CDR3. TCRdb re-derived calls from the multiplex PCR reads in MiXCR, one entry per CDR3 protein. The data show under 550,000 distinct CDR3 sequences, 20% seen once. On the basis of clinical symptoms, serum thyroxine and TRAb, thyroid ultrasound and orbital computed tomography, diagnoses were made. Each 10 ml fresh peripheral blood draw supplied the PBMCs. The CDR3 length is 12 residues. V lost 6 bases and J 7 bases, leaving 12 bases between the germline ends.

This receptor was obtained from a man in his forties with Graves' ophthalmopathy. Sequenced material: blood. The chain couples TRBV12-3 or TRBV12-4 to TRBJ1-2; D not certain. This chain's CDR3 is CASSQTFGGYTF. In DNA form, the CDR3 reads TGTGCCAGCAGCCAGACCTTCGGTGGCTACACCTTC.